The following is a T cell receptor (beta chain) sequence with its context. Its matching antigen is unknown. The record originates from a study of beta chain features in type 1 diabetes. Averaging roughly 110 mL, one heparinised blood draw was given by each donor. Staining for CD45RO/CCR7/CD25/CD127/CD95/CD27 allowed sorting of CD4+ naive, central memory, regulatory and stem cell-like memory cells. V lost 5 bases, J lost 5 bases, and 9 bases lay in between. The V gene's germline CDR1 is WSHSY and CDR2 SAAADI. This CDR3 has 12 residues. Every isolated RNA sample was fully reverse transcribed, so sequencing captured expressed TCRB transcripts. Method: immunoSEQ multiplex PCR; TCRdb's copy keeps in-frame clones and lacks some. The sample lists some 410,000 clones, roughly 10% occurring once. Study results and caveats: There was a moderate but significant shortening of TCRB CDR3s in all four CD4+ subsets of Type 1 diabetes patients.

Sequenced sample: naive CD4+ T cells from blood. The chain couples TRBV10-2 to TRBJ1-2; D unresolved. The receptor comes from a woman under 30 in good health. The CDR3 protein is CASSHPGYGYTF. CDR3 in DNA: TGCGCCAGCAGTCACCCAGGATATGGCTACACCTTC.